The 17 T cell receptor beta chains presented below share a single source sample, sequenced in a study of blood T cell repertoires in COVID-19. TCRdb's table, derived via immunoSEQ multiplex PCR, lists solely in-frame clones and lacks some. The table has about 130,000 clones, roughly 80% seen once. The specimen was PBMCs or T cells enriched from blood (not recorded which). The source of these receptors is a man in his forties or fifties with acute COVID-19.

This clone has just one count. The V call is TRBV30, the J call TRBJ2-3, with D perhaps TRBD2 (6 bases). V was shortened by 5 bases and J by 5 bases, with 14 bases between the two germline ends. This CDR3 has 13 amino acids. Germline V gene sequence: CDR1 GTSNPN, CDR2 SVGIG (reference sequence). This CDR3 is CAWGGSGRDTQYF. DNA of the CDR3: TGTGCCTGGGGGGGGAGCGGTCGAGATACGCAGTATTTT.

The chain has TRBV28 and TRBJ1-5, with 7 bases aligning to TRBD1. J was trimmed by 2 bases and V by 8 bases; bases with no gene match: 3. The germline gives CDR1 MDHEN, CDR2 SYDVKM. The CDR3 runs to 13 residues. The CDR3 spells CASGDRGNQPQHF. In DNA, the CDR3 is TGTGCCAGCGGAGACAGGGGCAATCAGCCCCAGCATTTT.

The J gene is TRBJ2-3, the V gene TRBV5-3; no firm D call. TRBV5-3 falls under the ORF class, with uncertain function. V lost 4 bases to trimming and J lost 3 bases, with 18 bases between them. CDR3 length: 16 residues. The CDR3 nucleotides read TGTGCCAGAAGCCGTCCCCCCCGAGCGAGAACAGATACGCAGTATTTT. Its translation: CARSRPPRARTDTQYF.

The genes are TRBV10-1 and TRBJ2-2; D unresolved. V lost 0 bases and J lost 0, with 2 bases in between. Germline V lookup: CDR1 WNHNN, CDR2 SYGVQD (reference sequence). There are 14 residues in the CDR3. CDR3 protein: CASSESSNTGELFF. Written as DNA, the CDR3 is TGCGCCAGCAGTGAGTCCTCGAACACCGGGGAGCTGTTTTTT.

The J gene is TRBJ2-2, the V gene TRBV28; D remains ambiguous. The length of the CDR3 is 12 residues. V was shortened by 2 bases and J by 9 bases, with 7 bases between the two germline ends. CDR1 is MDHEN and CDR2 is SYDVKM in the germline V gene. CDR3: CASSLAMRELFF. The CDR3 nucleotides read TGTGCCAGCAGTTTAGCTATGAGGGAGCTGTTTTTT.

This chain uses TRBV2 with TRBJ2-1, with 8 bases identical to TRBD2. V trimming: 2 bases; J trimming: 1 base; junction bases outside the gene matches: 10. The CDR3 has 18 residues. CDR1 is SNHLY and CDR2 is FYNNEI in the germline V gene. CDR3 region: CASSESRGGLGSYNEQFF. CDR3 DNA: TGTGCCAGCAGTGAATCGCGAGGGGGACTAGGGTCCTACAATGAGCAGTTCTTC.

The chain joins TRBV11-1 to TRBJ2-7; a possible D gene is TRBD1 (5 bases). This CDR3 comprises 14 residues. V was pared by 5 bases and J by 6 bases, with 17 bases between. Germline V gene data show CDR1 as SGHAT and CDR2 as FQDESV (reference sequence). Here the CDR3 DNA reads TGTGCCAGCAGCCAACAGGTCTATCCTTCCGAGCAGTACTTC. Protein product: CASSQQVYPSEQYF.

The V call is TRBV28, the J call TRBJ1-4; TRBD1 agrees at 7 bases. Germline CDR1 MDHEN, CDR2 SYDVKM. This CDR3 has 14 amino acids. The V segment lost 6 bases and the J segment 0 bases; nucleotides outside the gene matches: 1. CDR3 residues: CASRGTATNEKLFF. CDR3 sequence (DNA): TGTGCCAGCAGGGGGACAGCAACTAATGAAAAACTGTTTTTT. Drawing the rest from reference TRBV28 and TRBJ1-4, the complete variable domain is DVKVTQSSRYLVKRTGEKVFLECVQDMDHENMFWYRQDPGLGLRLIYFSYDVKMKEKGDIPEGYSVSREKKERFSLILESASTNQTSMYLCASRGTATNEKLFFGSGTQLSVL.

This clone has just a few counts. The chain joins TRBV12-3 or TRBV12-4 to TRBJ1-1; D not resolved. There are 13 residues in the CDR3. The CDR3, as DNA: TGTGCTATAACGAGGGCCATGAACACTGAAGCTTTCTTT. It translates to CAITRAMNTEAFF.

This chain connects TRBV6-1 to TRBJ1-1; maybe TRBD1 (6 bases). CDR1 is MNHNS, CDR2 SASEGT, per germline. The CDR3 covers 15 residues. Trimming left V 4 bases short and J 1 base short, with 13 bases between. The CDR3 bases are TGTGCCAGCAGTGCCCTAGGGACACCGAACACTGAAGCTTTCTTT. The encoded protein is CASSALGTPNTEAFF.

The genes are TRBV29-1 and TRBJ1-5, with TRBD1 as a possible D gene (5 bases). V shed 6 bases and J shed 4 bases, with 16 bases lying between them. The CDR3 runs 14 residues. CDR1 and CDR2 (germline): SQVTM, ANQGSEA. CDR3 bases: TGCAGCGTGCATACAGGTTTTCCGAATCAGCCCCAGCATTTT. It encodes CSVHTGFPNQPQHF.

The chain carries TRBV6-5 and TRBJ1-4; the D gene is possibly TRBD1 (6 bases). The CDR3 is 15 residues long. Germline V lookup: CDR1 MNHEY, CDR2 SVGAGI. The V gene lost 7 bases and the J gene lost 6 bases, with 18 bases spanning the gap. The DNA for the CDR3 is TGTGCCAGCACTCAAGGCTGGGGGCGGGATGAAAAACTGTTTTTT. Its translation: CASTQGWGRDEKLFF.

The chain uses TRBV3-1 (or the pseudogene TRBV3-2) and TRBJ2-1; 13 nucleotides align to TRBD2. Germline values: CDR1 LGHDT, CDR2 YNNKEL (reference sequence). Losses at the gene ends were 0 bases for V and 1 base for J; bases not matched to a gene: 3. This CDR3 spans 18 amino acids. This chain's CDR3 is CASSQDTSGGGSYNEQFF. CDR3 nucleotides: TGTGCCAGCAGCCAAGATACTAGCGGGGGGGGATCCTACAATGAGCAGTTCTTC.

This rearrangement joins TRBV3-1 (or the pseudogene TRBV3-2) to TRBJ1-2, with 9 bases lining up with TRBD1. The CDR3 sequence is 13 residues long. V lost 4 bases and J lost 7; bases outside the gene matches: 4. Germline V lookup: CDR1 LGHDT, CDR2 YNNKEL (reference sequence). CDR3: CASSRRTGVGYTF. The CDR3 DNA reads TGTGCCAGCAGCCGTAGGACAGGGGTTGGCTACACCTTC.

V and J are TRBV19 and TRBJ1-4; D unresolved. V was clipped by 6 bases and J by 5 bases, with 10 bases between them. Germline V gene data show CDR1 as LNHDA and CDR2 as SQIVND (reference sequence). The CDR3 is made up of 13 amino acids. This CDR3 is CASSVQSNEKLFF. The CDR3 DNA reads as TGTGCCAGTAGCGTACAGAGCAATGAAAAACTGTTTTTT.

The chain joins TRBV6-5 to TRBJ1-1; the match to TRBD1 covers 9 bases. CDR3 length: 15 amino acids. Germline loops: CDR1 MNHEY, CDR2 SVGAGI. The trim removed 4 bases at V and 11 bases at J, leaving 14 bases unmatched. In DNA form, the CDR3 reads TGTGCCAGCAGTTCCGTCGGGACAGGGAGAGTAAAGGCTTTCTTT. The encoded protein is CASSSVGTGRVKAFF.

This clone has just a few counts. This chain connects TRBV5-8 to TRBJ2-1; TRBD1 might be the D (6 bases). Deletions cut 6 bases from V and 8 bases from J, with 21 bases between. This CDR3 has 15 amino acids. CDR1 and CDR2 from the germline V gene are SGHTS and YDEGEE. The CDR3 protein is CASTLQGFGGYEQFF. CDR3 coding DNA: TGTGCCAGCACCCTACAGGGTTTTGGTGGCTATGAGCAGTTCTTC.